Presented here are 24 T cell receptor beta chains from one specimen sequenced in a study of blood T cell repertoires in COVID-19. Measured with immunoSEQ multiplex PCR; TCRdb has only the in-frame clones, and not every one. Among over 150,000 clones listed, about 79% were seen once. Sequencing was performed on peripheral blood. Receptors were obtained from a woman between 55 and 75 years old with acute or convalescent COVID-19.

This clone came up once. The chain links TRBV5-3 to TRBJ2-7; TRBD1 agrees at 8 bases. TRBV5-3 falls under the ORF class, with uncertain function. Germline trimming cut 5 bases from V and 0 bases from J; bases unmatched to any gene: 16. This CDR3 has 18 amino acids. The DNA for the CDR3 is TGTGCCAGAAGTCAAAAAACTAACAGGGGGGAAAGCTCCTACGAGCAGTACTTC. Amino acid sequence: CARSQKTNRGESSYEQYF.

The V gene is TRBV5-1, the J gene TRBJ1-4; D uncertain. V lost 6 bases to trimming and J lost 3 bases, with 9 bases between them. The germline CDR1 and CDR2 sequences are SGHRS and YFSETQ. CDR3 length equals 13 residues. DNA for the CDR3: TGCGCCAGCACCCGTGGCCCTAATGAAAAACTGTTTTTT. Residues: CASTRGPNEKLFF.

The genes are TRBV6-6 and TRBJ2-7, with 10 bases fitting TRBD1. V lost 0 bases, J lost 5 bases, and 1 base stayed unmatched. This CDR3 contains 14 residues. Germline V gene lookup returns CDR1 MNHNY and CDR2 SVGAGI (reference sequence). Here the CDR3 reads CASSYSTGGNEQYF. The CDR3 nucleotides read TGTGCCAGCAGTTACTCGACAGGGGGCAACGAGCAGTACTTC.

The rearrangement links TRBV30 to TRBJ2-2; possibly TRBD1 for D (6 bases). CDR3 length equals 15 residues. Between the trimmed V and J ends, which lost 0 bases and 1 base, there was a span of 9 bases. Germline V gene sequence: CDR1 GTSNPN, CDR2 SVGIG (reference sequence). The CDR3 DNA reads as TGTGCCTGGAGTGTACAGGGCCTGAACACCGGGGAGCTGTTTTTT. It specifies CAWSVQGLNTGELFF.

The rearrangement links TRBV5-5 to TRBJ1-6; 9 bases fit TRBD1. V was clipped by 0 bases and J by 14 bases; unmatched bases: 6. Germline CDR1 SGHKS, CDR2 YYEKEE (reference sequence). This CDR3 comprises 14 residues. The CDR3 sequence: CASSLVGQGLALHF. CDR3 nucleotides: TGTGCCAGCAGCTTGGTCGGACAGGGGCTAGCCCTCCACTTT.

This clone turned up a few times. The J gene is TRBJ1-1, the V gene TRBV3-1 (or the pseudogene TRBV3-2); TRBD1 might be the D (5 bases). V gave up 0 bases and J gave up 9 bases, with 17 bases separating them. The CDR3 extends over 15 amino acids. The V gene's germline CDR1 is LGHDT and CDR2 YNNKEL (reference sequence). CDR3 loop: CASSQDESPGRKAFF. CDR3 nucleotide sequence: TGTGCCAGCAGCCAAGACGAGTCCCCAGGGAGGAAAGCTTTCTTT.

The genes are TRBV11-2 and TRBJ2-1; 8 bases align to TRBD1. After removal of 5 bases from V and 7 bases from J, the junction contained 7 bases not matched to a gene. Germline loops: CDR1 SGHAT, CDR2 FQNNGV. This CDR3 contains 14 residues. In DNA form, the CDR3 reads TGTGCCAGCAGCCCTTGGACAGGGACGAATGAGCAGTTCTTC. Translating it yields CASSPWTGTNEQFF. Together with reference TRBV11-2 and TRBJ2-1, the CDR3 gives the full variable domain: EAGVAQSPRYKIIEKRQSVAFWCNPISGHATLYWYQQILGQGPKLLIQFQNNGVVDDSQLPKDRFSAERLKGVDSTLKIQPAKLEDSAVYLCASSPWTGTNEQFFGPGTRLTVL.

The chain employs TRBV7-9 and TRBJ2-5, with 7 bases lining up with TRBD2. CDR1 SEHNR and CDR2 FQNEAQ come from the germline V gene (reference sequence). This CDR3 comprises 16 residues. V trimming: 5 bases; J trimming: 2 bases; junction bases outside the gene matches: 11. The CDR3, as DNA: TGTGCCAGCAGCCTCTCGGGACTACCCCAACAAGAGACCCAGTACTTC. Amino acids: CASSLSGLPQQETQYF.

The genes are TRBV18 and TRBJ1-5, with 7 nucleotides matching TRBD1. In germline, CDR1 is KGHSH, CDR2 LQKENI. V lost 3 bases and J lost 2; bases outside the gene matches: 10. This CDR3 is built from 17 residues. CDR3 residues: CASSPIGGRGRNQPQHF. CDR3 DNA sequence: TGTGCCAGCTCACCCATAGGGGGCAGGGGCCGCAATCAGCCCCAGCATTTT. Drawing the rest from reference TRBV18 and TRBJ1-5, the complete variable domain is NAGVMQNPRHLVRRRGQEARLRCSPMKGHSHVYWYRQLPEEGLKFMVYLQKENIIDESGMPKERFSAEFPKEGPSILRIQQVVRGDSAAYFCASSPIGGRGRNQPQHFGDGTRLSIL.

V usage is TRBV11-2 and J usage is TRBJ1-2; unclear D gene. CDR3 size: 15 residues. Germline V CDR1 and CDR2: SGHAT, FQNNGV. V was clipped by 5 bases and J by 0 bases, with 13 bases between them. The CDR3 coding sequence is TGTGCCAGCAGCGAAGCTGGGCCACCTAACTATGGCTACACCTTC. This encodes CASSEAGPPNYGYTF. The whole variable domain, filled in from reference TRBV11-2 and TRBJ1-2, reads EAGVAQSPRYKIIEKRQSVAFWCNPISGHATLYWYQQILGQGPKLLIQFQNNGVVDDSQLPKDRFSAERLKGVDSTLKIQPAKLEDSAVYLCASSEAGPPNYGYTFGSGTRLTVV.

V is TRBV6-4 and J is TRBJ2-5, with D possibly matching TRBD2 (6 bases). This CDR3 contains 14 residues. With 5 bases removed from V and 2 bases from J, the gap between germline ends came to 12 bases. Germline CDR1 is MRHNA and CDR2 is SNTAGT. CDR3: CASSSGTFQETQYF. CDR3 in DNA: TGTGCCAGCAGTTCCGGGACTTTTCAAGAGACCCAGTACTTC.

The chain links TRBV14 to TRBJ2-5, with 14 nucleotides matching TRBD2. Germline V gene lookup returns CDR1 SGHDN and CDR2 FVKESK. This CDR3 comprises 17 residues. V trimming: 7 bases; J trimming: 3 bases; junction bases outside the gene matches: 10. CDR3 protein: CASKKEATSGGEETQYF. The CDR3 DNA follows: TGTGCCAGCAAAAAAGAAGCGACTAGCGGGGGGGAAGAGACCCAGTACTTC. Together with reference TRBV14 and TRBJ2-5, the CDR3 gives the full variable domain: EAGVTQFPSHSVIEKGQTVTLRCDPISGHDNLYWYRRVMGKEIKFLLHFVKESKQDESGMPNNRFLAERTGGTYSTLKVQPAELEDSGVYFCASKKEATSGGEETQYFGPGTRLLVL.

A remark on this clone: The germline gene is not matched at one end of the junction; a read error may be the cause. This chain joins TRBV11-1 and TRBJ2-1, with 7 bases that match TRBD1. Germline CDR1 SGHAT, CDR2 FQDESV (reference sequence). The CDR3 consists of 16 residues. The CDR3 is CASTLRVQGSYNEQFF. CDR3 coding DNA: TGTGCCAGCACCTTAAGGGTACAGGGGTCTTACAATGAGCAGTTCTTC.

V and J are TRBV6-5 and TRBJ1-4, with a weak D call TRBD1 (6 bases). Trimming cost V 0 bases and J 4 bases, with 12 bases left between them. CDR3 length equals 16 residues. CDR1 is MNHEY and CDR2 is SVGAGI in the germline V gene. This CDR3 is CASSYSRTVFNEKLFF. The CDR3, as DNA: TGTGCCAGCAGTTACTCGAGGACAGTTTTTAATGAAAAACTGTTTTTT.

The chain has TRBV29-1 and TRBJ2-3; a possible D gene is TRBD2 (6 bases). Germline V CDR1 and CDR2: SQVTM, ANQGSEA. The CDR3 is 13 amino acids. The V and J ends lost 4 bases and 0 bases respectively, with 8 bases between them. Here the CDR3 DNA reads TGCAGCGTTGCCGGGGGAAGCACAGATACGCAGTATTTT. Translated, it gives CSVAGGSTDTQYF.

The chain is built from TRBV27 and TRBJ1-5, with a weak D call TRBD1 (5 bases). The V and J ends lost 3 bases and 0 bases respectively, with 15 bases between them. Germline V gene lookup returns CDR1 MNHEY and CDR2 SMNVEV (reference sequence). This CDR3 has 17 residues. The CDR3 here is CASSFSGGIDSNQPQHF. In nucleotides, the CDR3 is TGTGCCAGCAGTTTCTCCGGGGGGATCGATAGCAATCAGCCCCAGCATTTT.

V and J are TRBV5-4 and TRBJ2-5; 10 bases map to TRBD2. CDR3 size: 17 residues. The J segment lost 5 bases and the V segment lost 0 bases, leaving 10 bases of the junction unmatched. Per germline, CDR1 SGHNT and CDR2 YYREEE (reference sequence). This CDR3 is CASSLAGSGRRGETQYF. The CDR3 DNA is TGTGCCAGCAGCTTGGCTGGTAGCGGGAGGCGAGGGGAGACCCAGTACTTC. Full variable domain (missing parts from reference TRBV5-4 and TRBJ2-5): ETGVTQSPTHLIKTRGQQVTLRCSSQSGHNTVSWYQQALGQGPQFIFQYYREEENGRGNFPPRFSGLQFPNYSSELNVNALELDDSALYLCASSLAGSGRRGETQYFGPGTRLLVL.

The chain couples TRBV10-1 to TRBJ1-2; no clear D. V shed 6 bases and J shed 6 bases, with 20 bases lying between them. CDR1 is WNHNN, CDR2 SYGVQD, per germline (reference sequence). This CDR3 spans 15 amino acids. This CDR3 is CASSPTPAGSDGYTF. DNA of the CDR3: TGCGCCAGCAGCCCTACCCCTGCGGGGTCGGATGGCTACACCTTC.

This clone occurred a few times. The chain joins TRBV19 to TRBJ1-2; 9 bases are a match to TRBD1. The CDR3 runs 14 residues. Looked up from germline, CDR1 is LNHDA and CDR2 is SQIVND (reference sequence). V lost 5 bases, J lost 2 bases, and 3 bases stayed unmatched. The CDR3 sequence is CASSHRGRNYGYTF. The CDR3 DNA follows: TGTGCCAGTAGTCACAGGGGGCGCAACTATGGCTACACCTTC.

The CDR3 region is CATKSPDRQTYEQYF. CDR3 in DNA: TGTGCCACCAAATCACCGGACAGGCAAACCTACGAGCAGTACTTC. The gene calls are TRBV5-6 and TRBJ2-7, with TRBD1 identical over 7 bases. Germline CDR1 is SGHDT and CDR2 is YYEEEE. Trimming cost V 9 bases and J 2 bases; bases outside gene matches: 14. CDR3 length: 15 amino acids. Together with reference TRBV5-6 and TRBJ2-7, the CDR3 gives the full variable domain: DAGVTQSPTHLIKTRGQQVTLRCSPKSGHDTVSWYQQALGQGPQFIFQYYEEEERQRGNFPDRFSGHQFPNYSSELNVNALLLGDSALYLCATKSPDRQTYEQYFGPGTRLTVT.

The chain uses TRBV18 and TRBJ2-7; TRBD1 agrees at 7 bases. V shed 3 bases, J shed 3 bases, and the junction held 2 bases outside the gene matches. Germline V lookup: CDR1 KGHSH, CDR2 LQKENI. The CDR3 is 13 residues long. The CDR3 DNA is TGTGCCAGCTCACCGGGACAGAACTACGAGCAGTACTTC. Its translation is CASSPGQNYEQYF.

The chain combines TRBV29-1 with TRBJ1-2; 9 positions agree with TRBD1. V was clipped by 4 bases and J by 6 bases; unmatched bases: 6. In germline, CDR1 is SQVTM, CDR2 ANQGSEA. There are 13 residues in the CDR3. DNA of the CDR3: TGCAGCGTTGTACTGGACAGGGGCCATGGCTACACCTTC. It is translated as CSVVLDRGHGYTF.

This clone appeared a few times. The chain uses TRBV5-1 and TRBJ2-2; no firm D call. The CDR3 runs to 12 residues. V was clipped by 0 bases and J by 8 bases, with 5 bases between them. The germline gives CDR1 SGHRS, CDR2 YFSETQ. In nucleotides, the CDR3 is TGCGCCAGCAGCTTGGCCCAGGGGGAGCTGTTTTTT. Translated: CASSLAQGELFF. Full variable domain (remainder filled in from reference TRBV5-1 and TRBJ2-2): KAGVTQTPRYLIKTRGQQVTLSCSPISGHRSVSWYQQTPGQGLQFLFEYFSETQRNKGNFPGRFSGRQFSNSRSEMNVSTLELGDSALYLCASSLAQGELFFGEGSRLTVL.

This chain joins TRBV7-9 and TRBJ2-4; tentatively, D is TRBD2 (6 bases). Trimming shortened V by 3 bases and J by 5 bases, and 17 bases separated the two germline ends. Germline CDR1 and CDR2: SEHNR and FQNEAQ (reference sequence). The CDR3 totals 16 residues. CDR3 in DNA: TGTGCCAGCAGCTTTAGGAAGGGACCGGGGGAAAACATTCAGTACTTC. It yields the protein CASSFRKGPGENIQYF.